This TCR beta chain is drawn from a study of OX40 agonist ivuxolimab in advanced cancers. Method: immunoSEQ multiplex PCR; TCRdb's copy keeps in-frame clones and lacks some. The table includes under 85,000 clones, around 82% detected once. Findings and limits, study-wide: CD8+ T cells showed, on average, more clonal expansion than CD4+ cells.

With respect to this clone: Its antigen is as yet unknown.

This CDR3 has 13 amino acids. Germline V lookup: CDR1 LNHDA, CDR2 SQIVND (reference sequence). Trimming removed 3 bases at V and 2 bases at J, with 8 bases between. The input for sequencing was CD4+ or CD8+ T cells sorted from blood, taken in a trial of the OX40 agonist ivuxolimab. The V gene is TRBV19, the J gene TRBJ2-7; possible D gene TRBD2, 5 bases. The source is an adult with an advanced solid tumor such as melanoma, head and neck, liver or kidney cancer. This chain's CDR3 is CASSIGIAYEQYF. The CDR3 nucleotides read TGTGCCAGTAGTATCGGGATTGCCTACGAGCAGTACTTC.